This T cell receptor (beta chain) was recovered during a study of cytomegalovirus exposure and HLA in healthy donors. About the research overall: A subsequent analysis reported that the roughly 120 validation repertoires were produced on the same platform that had also been used for the 666 first-cohort repertoires.

Broader study findings: Reportedly, cytomegalovirus status was diagnosed with high sensitivity and specificity. The study put roughly 160 TCR beta chains on its list as cytomegalovirus-associated. Rare TCR sequences dominated, though some public TCRs recurred in many donors.

As to this clone: Its matching antigen is unknown.

Data came from immunoSEQ multiplex PCR; TCRdb stores just in-frame clones and leaves some out. There are over 100,000 clones in the sample; about 88% occur only once, and more than 1% lies in the top ten. Germline V gene data show CDR1 as MNHNY and CDR2 as SVGAGI (reference sequence). The CDR3 length is 15 residues. J lost 10 bases, V lost 6 bases, and 12 bases had no gene match. Sequenced input: PBMCs. The V call is TRBV6-6, the J call TRBJ1-1; 12 positions match TRBD1. The sequence derives from a woman under 30 in good health and CMV-seronegative. The CDR3 region is CASRTGTGGQGAAFF. The DNA of the CDR3 is TGTGCCAGCAGGACCGGGACAGGGGGCCAGGGAGCAGCTTTCTTT.